Shown below are 18 T cell receptor beta chains from a single sample sequenced in a study of CD8 T cells in Susac syndrome. Random hexamers served to reverse transcribe about 0.45 to 1 ug RNA. Each CDR3 protein gets one entry after TCRdb re-called the immunoSEQ multiplex PCR reads with MiXCR. In the table there are about 210,000 distinct CDR3 sequences, around 96% of which are singletons. The sample taken for sequencing was CD4+ T cells from PBMCs. These receptors were obtained from a human donor with multiple sclerosis.

This chain links TRBV13 with TRBJ2-5, with 7 nucleotides matching TRBD1. Germline CDR1 and CDR2: PRHDT and FYEKMQ (reference sequence). V was pared by 5 bases and J by 5 bases, with 17 bases of the junction left unmatched. The CDR3 has 17 amino acids. The CDR3 is CASSNTPIATGDETQYF. The CDR3 DNA reads as TGTGCCAGCAGCAACACTCCAATAGCCACAGGGGACGAGACCCAGTACTTC. Filled out from reference TRBV13 and TRBJ2-5, the complete variable domain reads AAGVIQSPRHLIKEKRETATLKCYPIPRHDTVYWYQQGPGQDPQFLISFYEKMQSDKGSIPDRFSAQQFSDYHSELNMSSLELGDSALYFCASSNTPIATGDETQYFGPGTRLLVL.

The V and J genes are TRBV3-1 and TRBJ2-5, with TRBD2 matching 7 bases. Germline V gene lookup returns CDR1 LGHDT and CDR2 YNNKEL (reference sequence). This CDR3 is 16 amino acids long. V dropped 3 bases and J dropped 5; count of bases not matched to a gene: 12. As DNA, the CDR3 is TGTGCCAGCAGCCACGGTCAACGGGGGGTCCGTGAGACCCAGTACTTC. It encodes CASSHGQRGVRETQYF.

This clonotype was recorded only once. V is TRBV29-1 and J is TRBJ1-2, with D uncertain. The germline V gene has CDR1 SQVTM and CDR2 ANQGSEA. There are 12 residues in the CDR3. CDR3 residues: CTLAGASGSYTF. The CDR3 DNA follows: TGCACTCTTGCGGGCGCTAGTGGAAGCTACACCTTC.

This clonotype has a handful of counts. The V and J genes are TRBV20-1 and TRBJ2-2; 7 bases agree with TRBD1. V gave up 5 bases and J gave up 0 bases; unmatched junction bases: 0. CDR1 is DFQATT, CDR2 SNEGSKA, per germline (reference sequence). The CDR3 covers 13 residues. The CDR3 sequence is CSAGTANTGELFF. CDR3 in DNA: TGCAGTGCTGGGACAGCGAACACCGGGGAGCTGTTTTTT.

This chain connects TRBV28 to TRBJ2-7; 9 nucleotides line up with TRBD2. With 6 bases clipped from V and 0 bases from J, the junction kept 15 bases outside the gene matches. There are 18 residues in the CDR3. CDR1 MDHEN and CDR2 SYDVKM come from the germline V gene. The CDR3 spells CASRPTSGDHTHSYEQYF. In DNA form, the CDR3 reads TGTGCCAGCAGGCCGACTAGCGGCGATCACACTCACTCCTACGAGCAGTACTTC. Together with reference TRBV28 and TRBJ2-7, the CDR3 gives the full variable domain: DVKVTQSSRYLVKRTGEKVFLECVQDMDHENMFWYRQDPGLGLRLIYFSYDVKMKEKGDIPEGYSVSREKKERFSLILESASTNQTSMYLCASRPTSGDHTHSYEQYFGPGTRLTVT.

The genes are TRBV29-1 and TRBJ2-7; unclear D gene. The V gene's germline CDR1 is SQVTM and CDR2 ANQGSEA. The CDR3 is 13 residues long. The V and J ends lost 4 bases and 2 bases respectively, with 12 bases between them. The CDR3 spells CSVGHSVTYEQYF. The CDR3 DNA reads TGCAGCGTTGGTCACAGCGTAACCTACGAGCAGTACTTC.

The V call is TRBV9, the J call TRBJ2-5; TRBD2 matches at 11 bases. The CDR3 extends over 15 amino acids. Unmatched junction bases numbered 8, after V lost 6 bases and J lost 4 bases. The germline CDR1 and CDR2 sequences are SGDLS and YYNGEE. The CDR3 nucleotides read TGTGCCAGCACAGAACTAGCGGGAGAGGGAGAGACCCAGTACTTC. This codes for CASTELAGEGETQYF. Together with reference TRBV9 and TRBJ2-5, the CDR3 gives the full variable domain: DSGVTQTPKHLITATGQRVTLRCSPRSGDLSVYWYQQSLDQGLQFLIQYYNGEERAKGNILERFSAQQFPDLHSELNLSSLELGDSALYFCASTELAGEGETQYFGPGTRLLVL.

V usage is TRBV5-1 and J usage is TRBJ2-1; TRBD1 is a possible D gene (5 bases). V gave up 4 bases and J gave up 7 bases, with 12 bases separating them. The CDR3 sequence is 13 residues long. Looked up from germline, CDR1 is SGHRS and CDR2 is YFSETQ. The CDR3 DNA reads TGCGCCAGCAGCGAAATCCCAGGGAATGAGCAGTTCTTC. Amino acid sequence: CASSEIPGNEQFF.

The rearrangement links TRBV10-3 to TRBJ2-5, with 7 bases identical to TRBD2. Per germline, CDR1 ENHRY and CDR2 SYGVKD. The junction had 3 bases not matched to a gene; V was cut back by 8 bases and J by 3 bases. The length of the CDR3 is 12 residues. CDR3 region: CAIARGEETQYF. In DNA, the CDR3 is TGTGCCATCGCTCGGGGGGAAGAGACCCAGTACTTC.

The chain combines TRBV12-3 or TRBV12-4 with TRBJ1-1; TRBD1 aligns across 8 bases. J lost 7 bases, V lost 5 bases, and 6 bases had no gene match. The CDR3 consists of 13 residues. CDR3 residues: CASSPRGRGEAFF. As DNA, the CDR3 is TGTGCCAGCAGTCCCAGGGGGCGAGGTGAAGCTTTCTTT.

V is TRBV6-5 and J is TRBJ1-1; 8 bases line up with TRBD1. The CDR3 runs 15 residues. Germline CDR1 MNHEY, CDR2 SVGAGI. Germline trimming cut 5 bases from V and 5 bases from J; bases unmatched to any gene: 10. The CDR3: CASSPGTGPLTEAFF. For the CDR3, the DNA is TGTGCCAGCAGTCCCGGGACAGGACCGTTGACTGAAGCTTTCTTT.

V is TRBV20-1 and J is TRBJ2-5; 7 bases agree with TRBD2. The V and J ends lost 6 bases and 4 bases, in that order; junction bases with no gene match: 2. Germline-derived CDR1 and CDR2 are DFQATT and SNEGSKA (reference sequence). CDR3 length: 11 amino acids. In DNA form, the CDR3 reads TGCAGTGCCGCGGGGGTAGAGACCCAGTACTTC. Its translation is CSAAGVETQYF.

The V call is TRBV6-2 or TRBV6-3, the J call TRBJ2-7; 7 positions match TRBD2. The CDR3 contains 13 residues. CDR1 is MNHEY, CDR2 SVGEGT, per germline. With V trimmed by 2 bases and J by 3 bases, 1 base remained unmatched. CDR3: CASSYGLGYEQYF. For the CDR3, the DNA is TGTGCCAGCAGTTACGGACTAGGCTACGAGCAGTACTTC.

The chain employs TRBV20-1 and TRBJ2-7; maybe TRBD1 (7 bases). Per the germline V gene, CDR1 is DFQATT and CDR2 is SNEGSKA (reference sequence). Trimming pared 4 bases from V and 4 bases from J, leaving 11 bases between. The CDR3 is 12 residues long. Here the CDR3 reads CSAKEGAYEQYF. The CDR3, as DNA: TGCAGTGCTAAGGAGGGGGCTTACGAGCAGTACTTC.

V is TRBV7-3 and J is TRBJ2-3; tentative D call: TRBD1 (5 bases). V lost 0 bases and J 2 bases, leaving 9 bases between the germline ends. The CDR3 consists of 15 residues. Germline V CDR1 and CDR2: SGHTA, FQGTGA. As DNA, the CDR3 is TGTGCCAGCAGCTTAACGAAACAGGTCACAGATACGCAGTATTTT. Its protein product is CASSLTKQVTDTQYF.

This chain uses TRBV11-2 with TRBJ2-3; 9 nucleotides line up with TRBD1. With V trimmed by 6 bases and J by 5 bases, 9 bases remained unmatched. Germline lookup yields CDR1 SGHAT and CDR2 FQNNGV. The CDR3 totals 15 residues. CDR3 bases: TGTGCCAGCAGTTCCACAGGGGGCTGGAAAGATACGCAGTATTTT. Protein sequence: CASSSTGGWKDTQYF. The variable domain in full, with the rest retrieved from reference TRBV11-2 and TRBJ2-3, is EAGVAQSPRYKIIEKRQSVAFWCNPISGHATLYWYQQILGQGPKLLIQFQNNGVVDDSQLPKDRFSAERLKGVDSTLKIQPAKLEDSAVYLCASSSTGGWKDTQYFGPGTRLTVL.

The CDR3 bases are TGCGCCAGCAGCTCTTCGACAGGGGCTCTCACAGATACGCAGTATTTT. Its translation is CASSSSTGALTDTQYF. The gene calls are TRBV5-1 and TRBJ2-3; the match to TRBD1 covers 8 bases. The CDR3 loop spans 16 amino acids. Trimming cost V 3 bases and J 2 bases; bases outside gene matches: 8. CDR1 is SGHRS and CDR2 is YFSETQ in the germline V gene.

V and J are TRBV29-1 and TRBJ2-5; D may be TRBD2 (5 bases). Trimming took 5 bases from V and 3 from J, leaving 10 bases between them. This CDR3 is 12 amino acids long. Germline V gene lookup returns CDR1 SQVTM and CDR2 ANQGSEA. The CDR3 sequence: CSVLGVEETQYF. CDR3 in DNA: TGCAGCGTTTTGGGAGTGGAAGAGACCCAGTACTTC.